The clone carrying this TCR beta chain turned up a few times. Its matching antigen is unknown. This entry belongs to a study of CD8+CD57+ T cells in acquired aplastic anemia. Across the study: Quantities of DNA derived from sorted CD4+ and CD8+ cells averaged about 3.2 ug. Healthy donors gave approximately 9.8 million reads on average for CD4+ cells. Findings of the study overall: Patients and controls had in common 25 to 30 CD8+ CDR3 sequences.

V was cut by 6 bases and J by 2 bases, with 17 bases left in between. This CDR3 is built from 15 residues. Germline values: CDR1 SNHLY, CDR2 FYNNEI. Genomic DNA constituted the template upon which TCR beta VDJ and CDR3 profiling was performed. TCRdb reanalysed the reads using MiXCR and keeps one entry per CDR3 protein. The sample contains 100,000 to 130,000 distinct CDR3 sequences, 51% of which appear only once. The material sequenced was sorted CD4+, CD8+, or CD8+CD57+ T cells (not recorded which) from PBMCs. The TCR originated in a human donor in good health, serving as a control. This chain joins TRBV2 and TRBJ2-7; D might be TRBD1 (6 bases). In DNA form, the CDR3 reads TGTGCCAGCAGCAACAGGGTTACCCGAACCTACGAGCAGTACTTC. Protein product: CASSNRVTRTYEQYF. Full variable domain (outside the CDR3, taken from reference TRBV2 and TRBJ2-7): EPEVTQTPSHQVTQMGQEVILRCVPISNHLYFYWYRQILGQKVEFLVSFYNNEISEKSEIFDDQFSVERPDGSNFTLKIRSTKLEDSAMYFCASSNRVTRTYEQYFGPGTRLTVT.